The rows below give T cell receptor beta chains drawn from one sample of a study of blood T cell repertoires in COVID-19. The assay was immunoSEQ multiplex PCR, and TCRdb's table has in-frame clones only and misses some. The sample lists around 400,000 clones; roughly nine tenths were seen once. The source material was PBMCs or T cells enriched from blood (not recorded which). These receptors were collected from a woman younger than 45 who had recovered from COVID-19. The CDR3 runs from the conserved cysteine through the conserved F or W. A D gene is named only where the DNA matches it firmly. The size entry is marked missing in some rows and otherwise reads once, few, many or a size class.

D gene: -
V gene: TRBV14
clone size: -
J gene: TRBJ1-2
CDR3 DNA: TGTGCCAGCAGCGCGGTGCCCTATGGCTACACCTTC
CDR3 protein: CASSAVPYGYTF

D gene: -
V gene: TRBV9
clone size: -
J gene: TRBJ1-1
CDR3 DNA: TGTGCCAGCAGCCCCAAGCGGGGGGGGCAAGGGGAAACTGAAGCTTTCTTT
CDR3 protein: CASSPKRGGQGETEAFF

D gene: -
V gene: TRBV7-6
clone size: -
J gene: TRBJ1-6
CDR3 DNA: TGTGCCAGCAGCTCAAAAAGAGATACTAACAGGGTAATCTCACCCCTCCACTTT
CDR3 protein: CASSSKRDTNRVISPLHF

D gene: -
V gene: TRBV2
clone size: -
J gene: TRBJ1-2
CDR3 DNA: TGTGCCAGCAGTGAAGTCGGGGGGCCCGGCTACACCTTC
CDR3 protein: CASSEVGGPGYTF

D gene: TRBD1
V gene: TRBV2
clone size: -
J gene: TRBJ2-1
CDR3 DNA: TGTGCCAGCAGAGGGGACAGGGGGCGAAATGAGCAGTTCTTC
CDR3 protein: CASRGDRGRNEQFF

D gene: TRBD1
V gene: TRBV5-1
clone size: -
J gene: TRBJ1-6
CDR3 DNA: TGCGCCAGCAGCCACCCGGGACAGGGTAATTCACCCCTCCACTTT
CDR3 protein: CASSHPGQGNSPLHF

D gene: -
V gene: TRBV19
clone size: -
J gene: TRBJ1-1
CDR3 DNA: TGTGCCAGTAGTATGGGGAGGGGAGGTCCAGCGGGCACTGAAGCTTTCTTT
CDR3 protein: CASSMGRGGPAGTEAFF

D gene: -
V gene: TRBV7-6
clone size: -
J gene: TRBJ1-5
CDR3 DNA: TGTGCCAGCAGCTTGCGGGGGACTAATCAGCCCCAGCATTTT
CDR3 protein: CASSLRGTNQPQHF

D gene: -
V gene: TRBV9
clone size: -
J gene: TRBJ2-7
CDR3 DNA: TGTGCCAGCAGCCCGCTAGAGAGACCCCAATCATTTTACCAGCAGTACTTC
CDR3 protein: CASSPLERPQSFYQQYF

D gene: -
V gene: TRBV14
clone size: -
J gene: TRBJ2-5
CDR3 DNA: TGTGCCAGCAGCCAGTCCAAGACCCAGTACTTC
CDR3 protein: CASSQSKTQYF

D gene: TRBD2
V gene: TRBV29-1
clone size: -
J gene: TRBJ2-3
CDR3 DNA: TGCAGCGTTGTGGTAGGGCGGGGGGGCCTCGATACGCAGTATTTT
CDR3 protein: CSVVVGRGGLDTQYF

D gene: -
V gene: TRBV7-9
clone size: -
J gene: TRBJ1-1
CDR3 DNA: TGTGCCAGCAGCTTAGTGGCGACAGTCGCGGAAGCTTTCTTT
CDR3 protein: CASSLVATVAEAFF

D gene: -
V gene: TRBV4-3
clone size: -
J gene: TRBJ1-2
CDR3 DNA: TGCGCCAGCAGCCAAGATGGGGACACCAGAAACTATGGCTACACCTTC
CDR3 protein: CASSQDGDTRNYGYTF

D gene: TRBD1
V gene: TRBV7-9
clone size: -
J gene: TRBJ2-1
CDR3 DNA: TGTGCCAGCAGCTTGGCCGGGACAGGGGGCCATGAGCAGTTCTTC
CDR3 protein: CASSLAGTGGHEQFF

D gene: -
V gene: TRBV2
clone size: -
J gene: TRBJ2-5
CDR3 DNA: TGTGCCAGCAGTGGCGGGGTCGGGGAGACCCAGTACTTC
CDR3 protein: CASSGGVGETQYF

D gene: TRBD1
V gene: TRBV2
clone size: -
J gene: TRBJ2-1
CDR3 DNA: TGTGCCAGCAGTGGGGACAGGGGGCGCGAGAATGAGCAGTTCTTC
CDR3 protein: CASSGDRGRENEQFF

D gene: -
V gene: TRBV12-5
clone size: -
J gene: TRBJ2-7
CDR3 DNA: TGTGCTAGTGGTTTCGGACAGAGCTCCTACGAGCAGTACTTC
CDR3 protein: CASGFGQSSYEQYF

D gene: TRBD1
V gene: TRBV5-1
clone size: -
J gene: TRBJ2-1
CDR3 DNA: TGCGCCAGCAGGTCCCGACCGGGACAGGGCAACAATGAGCAGTTCTTC
CDR3 protein: CASRSRPGQGNNEQFF

D gene: -
V gene: TRBV15
clone size: few
J gene: TRBJ1-5
CDR3 DNA: TGTGCCACCAGCAGAGCCGGGTTTGAGAATCAGCCCCAGCATTTT
CDR3 protein: CATSRAGFENQPQHF

D gene: -
V gene: TRBV19
clone size: -
J gene: TRBJ2-5
CDR3 DNA: TGTGCCAGTAGTACCCTGGCCCAAAACCAAGAGACCCAGTACTTC
CDR3 protein: CASSTLAQNQETQYF

D gene: TRBD1
V gene: TRBV7-6
clone size: -
J gene: TRBJ1-5
CDR3 DNA: TGTGCCAGCAGCGTAGACAGGGTTCAGCCCCAGCATTTT
CDR3 protein: CASSVDRVQPQHF

D gene: -
V gene: TRBV9
clone size: once
J gene: TRBJ1-3
CDR3 DNA: TGTGCCAGCAGCCCCCAAATCTCTGGAAACACCATATATTTT
CDR3 protein: CASSPQISGNTIYF

D gene: TRBD1
V gene: TRBV28
clone size: -
J gene: TRBJ1-1
CDR3 DNA: TGTGCCAGCAGTACGGGACAGTCGGACACTGAAGCTTTCTTT
CDR3 protein: CASSTGQSDTEAFF

D gene: -
V gene: TRBV5-4
clone size: -
J gene: TRBJ1-2
CDR3 DNA: TGTGCCAGCAGCGATCTTTTAGATGGCTACACCTTC
CDR3 protein: CASSDLLDGYTF

D gene: -
V gene: TRBV6-2/TRBV6-3
clone size: -
J gene: TRBJ2-7
CDR3 DNA: TGTGCCAGCAGTTACTCGGGGGGGCCACGCGAGCAGTACTTC
CDR3 protein: CASSYSGGPREQYF

D gene: TRBD2
V gene: TRBV4-2
clone size: once
J gene: TRBJ2-7
CDR3 DNA: TGTGCCAGCAGCCAAAAGGGGGGGTCGAGCGGGAGTATCGACGAGCAGTACTTC
CDR3 protein: CASSQKGGSSGSIDEQYF

D gene: TRBD1
V gene: TRBV12-3/TRBV12-4
clone size: -
J gene: TRBJ2-7
CDR3 DNA: TGTGCCAGCCGAGGGACAGGGGAGTACGAGCAGTACTTC
CDR3 protein: CASRGTGEYEQYF

D gene: -
V gene: TRBV30
clone size: -
J gene: TRBJ1-1
CDR3 DNA: TGTGCCTGGAGTCACCGGGACATTGAATTGGGAACTGAAGCTTTCTTT
CDR3 protein: CAWSHRDIELGTEAFF

D gene: TRBD2
V gene: TRBV6-2/TRBV6-3
clone size: once
J gene: TRBJ2-7
CDR3 DNA: TGTGCCAGCAGTTACTCACCGGGACTAGCTTTCTACGAGCAGTACTTC
CDR3 protein: CASSYSPGLAFYEQYF

D gene: -
V gene: TRBV10-1
clone size: once
J gene: TRBJ2-3
CDR3 DNA: TGCGCCAGCAGTGAGTCTAAGGGGCCTAGCACAGATACGCAGTATTTT
CDR3 protein: CASSESKGPSTDTQYF

D gene: TRBD1
V gene: TRBV18
clone size: -
J gene: TRBJ1-1
CDR3 DNA: TGTGCCAGCTCCAGGGACAGGGGGTTCCGGGAAGCTTTCTTT
CDR3 protein: CASSRDRGFREAFF

D gene: -
V gene: TRBV6-5
clone size: once
J gene: TRBJ1-5
CDR3 DNA: TGTGCCAGCAGTATGGGGGGGCAGCCCCAGCATTTT
CDR3 protein: CASSMGGQPQHF

D gene: TRBD2
V gene: TRBV5-4
clone size: -
J gene: TRBJ2-1
CDR3 DNA: TGTGCCAGCAGCTGGACTAGCGGGGGGGCCGTCTACAATGAGCAGTTCTTC
CDR3 protein: CASSWTSGGAVYNEQFF

D gene: -
V gene: TRBV28
clone size: -
J gene: TRBJ1-6
CDR3 DNA: TGTGCCACCTTTCTCGGGGGGGCCCCATATAATTCACCCCTCCACTTT
CDR3 protein: CATFLGGAPYNSPLHF

D gene: -
V gene: TRBV19
clone size: -
J gene: TRBJ1-5
CDR3 DNA: TGTGCCAGTAGAGAATACGGGAGTCAGCCCCAGCATTTT
CDR3 protein: CASREYGSQPQHF

D gene: TRBD1
V gene: TRBV6-6
clone size: -
J gene: TRBJ1-2
CDR3 DNA: TGTGCCAGCAGTTACCCCGGAAGGACAGGGAACTATGGCTACACCTTC
CDR3 protein: CASSYPGRTGNYGYTF

D gene: TRBD1
V gene: TRBV30
clone size: -
J gene: TRBJ1-4
CDR3 DNA: TGTGCCTGGGGAGGAAACCAGGGGGTCGGGGAAAAACTGTTTTTT
CDR3 protein: CAWGGNQGVGEKLFF

D gene: -
V gene: TRBV10-1
clone size: -
J gene: TRBJ2-2
CDR3 DNA: TGCGCCAGCAGTGAGCTGGAGAGGGACACCGGGGAGCTGTTTTTT
CDR3 protein: CASSELERDTGELFF

D gene: -
V gene: TRBV9
clone size: -
J gene: TRBJ1-1
CDR3 DNA: TGTGCCAGCAGCGTAGGTGGTTGGGGAGGCACTGAAGCTTTCTTT
CDR3 protein: CASSVGGWGGTEAFF

D gene: TRBD1
V gene: TRBV30
clone size: -
J gene: TRBJ1-5
CDR3 DNA: TGTGCCTGGGGACAGGGGACGAGCAATCAGCCCCAGCATTTT
CDR3 protein: CAWGQGTSNQPQHF

D gene: -
V gene: TRBV30
clone size: -
J gene: TRBJ2-7
CDR3 DNA: TGTGCCTGGTCTGTTATCTACGAGCAGTACTTC
CDR3 protein: CAWSVIYEQYF

D gene: -
V gene: TRBV30
clone size: -
J gene: TRBJ2-3
CDR3 DNA: TGTGCCTGGAGCCTGCTTGGGGCTAGGGATACGCAGTATTTT
CDR3 protein: CAWSLLGARDTQYF

D gene: TRBD2
V gene: TRBV6-5
clone size: -
J gene: TRBJ2-7
CDR3 DNA: TGTGCCAGCAGTTACGCGACTAGCGGGGGGGCCCTGCCGCAGTACTTC
CDR3 protein: CASSYATSGGALPQYF

D gene: TRBD1
V gene: TRBV7-9
clone size: -
J gene: TRBJ1-5
CDR3 DNA: TGTGCCAGCAGCTCTATCCAGGGGGCTAAGGATCAGCCCCAGCATTTT
CDR3 protein: CASSSIQGAKDQPQHF

D gene: TRBD1
V gene: TRBV7-9
clone size: once
J gene: TRBJ2-7
CDR3 DNA: TGTGCCAGCAGCTTTGCGAGACAGGGAGAGGACTACGAGCAGTACTTC
CDR3 protein: CASSFARQGEDYEQYF

D gene: -
V gene: TRBV7-9
clone size: -
J gene: TRBJ1-2
CDR3 DNA: TGTGCCAGCAGCCGCGAGCAACAGAACTATGGCTACACCTTC
CDR3 protein: CASSREQQNYGYTF

D gene: TRBD1
V gene: TRBV3-1/TRBV3-2
clone size: once
J gene: TRBJ1-3
CDR3 DNA: TGTGCCAGCAGTAGCGACAGGGTGGGGAGCTCTGGAAACACCATATATTTT
CDR3 protein: CASSSDRVGSSGNTIYF

D gene: TRBD1
V gene: TRBV4-1
clone size: -
J gene: TRBJ1-1
CDR3 DNA: TGCGCCAGCAGCCAAGATACAGGGGGGATCACTGAAGCTTTCTTT
CDR3 protein: CASSQDTGGITEAFF

D gene: -
V gene: TRBV18
clone size: -
J gene: TRBJ1-2
CDR3 DNA: TGTGCCAGCTCACCTCAGGGGCCGGCAGCTAACTATGGCTACACCTTC
CDR3 protein: CASSPQGPAANYGYTF

D gene: -
V gene: TRBV6-4
clone size: many
J gene: TRBJ2-3
CDR3 DNA: TGTGCCAGCAGTGAAAAGGAGGAGGGCACAGATACGCAGTATTTT
CDR3 protein: CASSEKEEGTDTQYF

D gene: TRBD2
V gene: TRBV27
clone size: -
J gene: TRBJ2-7
CDR3 DNA: TGTGCCAGCAGTTTTATAGCGGGAGGGCTCTACGAGCAGTACTTC
CDR3 protein: CASSFIAGGLYEQYF

D gene: TRBD2
V gene: TRBV5-4
clone size: -
J gene: TRBJ2-5
CDR3 DNA: TGTGCCAGCAGCTTGGCGCTAGCGGGGACGGAGACCCAGTACTTC
CDR3 protein: CASSLALAGTETQYF

D gene: -
V gene: TRBV5-6
clone size: -
J gene: TRBJ1-1
CDR3 DNA: TGTGCCAGCAGCTTGGGCGGGAACACTGAAGCTTTCTTT
CDR3 protein: CASSLGGNTEAFF